This TCR beta chain was sequenced in a study of human T cells and chemical hapten exposure. Unfractionated whole blood yielded the extracted total RNA. What the library attached to individual cDNA molecules were unique molecular identifiers. TCRdb reprocessed the 5' RACE reads with MiXCR, giving one entry per CDR3 protein. The data hold about 81,000 distinct CDR3 sequences, with under 10% observed a single time. The CDR3 consists of 13 residues. Germline V gene lookup returns CDR1 LGHNA and CDR2 YSLEER. Trimming removed 2 bases at V and 11 bases at J, with 15 bases between. The origin of this receptor is a male donor in good health. The chain joins TRBV4-3 to TRBJ1-1, with D hard to call. CDR3 coding DNA: TGCGCCAGCAGCCAATTTGGGAGGAGTGGCGCTTTCTTT. Protein: CASSQFGRSGAFF.